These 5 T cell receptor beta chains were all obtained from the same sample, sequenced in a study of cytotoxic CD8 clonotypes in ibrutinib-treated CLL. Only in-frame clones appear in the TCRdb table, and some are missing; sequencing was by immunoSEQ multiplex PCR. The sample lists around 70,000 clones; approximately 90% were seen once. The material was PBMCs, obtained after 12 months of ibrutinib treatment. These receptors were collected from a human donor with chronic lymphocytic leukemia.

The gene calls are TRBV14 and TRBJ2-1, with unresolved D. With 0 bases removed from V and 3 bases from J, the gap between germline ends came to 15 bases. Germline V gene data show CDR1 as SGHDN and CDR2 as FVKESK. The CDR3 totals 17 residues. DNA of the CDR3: TGTGCCAGCAGCCAAGAGGATTGGCCTTACAACTACAATGAGCAGTTCTTC. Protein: CASSQEDWPYNYNEQFF.

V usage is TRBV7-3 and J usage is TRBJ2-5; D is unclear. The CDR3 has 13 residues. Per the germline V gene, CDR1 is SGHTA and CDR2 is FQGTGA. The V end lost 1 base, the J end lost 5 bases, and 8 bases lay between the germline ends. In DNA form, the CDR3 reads TGTGCCAGCAGCTTAAGCCCTCAGGAGACCCAGTACTTC. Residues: CASSLSPQETQYF.

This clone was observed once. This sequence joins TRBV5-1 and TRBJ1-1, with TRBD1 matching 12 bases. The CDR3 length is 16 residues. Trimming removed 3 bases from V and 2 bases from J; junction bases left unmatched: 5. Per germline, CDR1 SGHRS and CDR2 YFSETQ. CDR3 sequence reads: CASSSGTGGFNTEAFF. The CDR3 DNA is TGCGCCAGCAGCTCCGGGACAGGGGGCTTTAACACTGAAGCTTTCTTT. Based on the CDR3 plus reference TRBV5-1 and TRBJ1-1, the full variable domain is KAGVTQTPRYLIKTRGQQVTLSCSPISGHRSVSWYQQTPGQGLQFLFEYFSETQRNKGNFPGRFSGRQFSNSRSEMNVSTLELGDSALYLCASSSGTGGFNTEAFFGQGTRLTVV.

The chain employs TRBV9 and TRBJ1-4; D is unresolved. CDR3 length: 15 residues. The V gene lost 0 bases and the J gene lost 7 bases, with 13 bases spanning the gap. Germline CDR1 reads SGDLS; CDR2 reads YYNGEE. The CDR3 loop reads CASSVGAGGSEKLFF. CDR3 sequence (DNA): TGTGCCAGCAGCGTAGGGGCGGGCGGGAGTGAAAAACTGTTTTTT. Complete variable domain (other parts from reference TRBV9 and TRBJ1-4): DSGVTQTPKHLITATGQRVTLRCSPRSGDLSVYWYQQSLDQGLQFLIQYYNGEERAKGNILERFSAQQFPDLHSELNLSSLELGDSALYFCASSVGAGGSEKLFFGSGTQLSVL.

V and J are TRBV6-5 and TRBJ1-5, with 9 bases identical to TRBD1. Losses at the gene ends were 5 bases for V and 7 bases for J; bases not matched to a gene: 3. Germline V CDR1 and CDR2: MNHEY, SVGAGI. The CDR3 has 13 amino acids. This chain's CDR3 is CASSVDRGQPQHF. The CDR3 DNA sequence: TGTGCCAGCAGTGTAGACAGGGGGCAGCCCCAGCATTTT.